What follows are 14 T cell receptor beta chains derived from one specimen sequenced in a study of control samples from healthy donors and cancer patients. Clones were read by immunoSEQ multiplex PCR, and TCRdb kept only the in-frame ones, dropping some. The sample contains 150,000 to 160,000 clones, more than 85% of which appear only once. The specimen sequenced was blood. The receptor set was obtained from a man aged 50 to 59 in good health.

The chain has TRBV7-8 and TRBJ2-2; D may be TRBD1 (6 bases). Germline lookup yields CDR1 SGHVS and CDR2 FQNEAQ. This CDR3 spans 16 amino acids. Trimming left V 3 bases short and J 4 bases short, with 15 bases between. This chain's CDR3 is CASSLTGAAPTGELFF. The CDR3 DNA reads as TGTGCCAGCAGCTTGACAGGAGCAGCCCCCACCGGGGAGCTGTTTTTT.

The chain links TRBV19 to TRBJ1-5; no definite D call. Germline V gene lookup returns CDR1 LNHDA and CDR2 SQIVND (reference sequence). V lost 2 bases, J lost 0 bases, and 17 bases lay in between. The CDR3 loop spans 18 amino acids. The CDR3 DNA is TGTGCCAGTAGTATACGCGGTACAAGATCTTATAGCAATCAGCCCCAGCATTTT. The encoded protein is CASSIRGTRSYSNQPQHF.

The chain employs TRBV28 and TRBJ1-4, with D possibly being TRBD1 (5 bases). This CDR3 is built from 13 residues. Per the germline V gene, CDR1 is MDHEN and CDR2 is SYDVKM. V was shortened by 10 bases and J by 8 bases, with 17 bases between the two germline ends. CDR3 DNA: TGTGCCACTAGGCGGGGGGAGGGAGAAAAACTGTTTTTT. Its protein product is CATRRGEGEKLFF.

DNA for the CDR3: TGCGCCAGCAGCTTGGCACAGGGCTATGCGAACATTCAGTACTTC. Translated, it gives CASSLAQGYANIQYF. This chain connects TRBV5-1 to TRBJ2-4, with a possible D match to TRBD1 (6 bases). The CDR3 loop spans 15 amino acids. Germline V gene sequence: CDR1 SGHRS, CDR2 YFSETQ. The V gene lost 0 bases and the J gene lost 7 bases, with 14 bases spanning the gap.

This chain links TRBV5-1 with TRBJ2-3, with 9 bases aligning to TRBD2. Trimming removed 3 bases from V and 3 bases from J; junction bases left unmatched: 8. In germline, CDR1 is SGHRS, CDR2 YFSETQ. The length of the CDR3 is 16 residues. The CDR3 sequence is CASSSIAGVGTDTQYF. CDR3 nucleotide sequence: TGCGCCAGCAGCTCCATAGCGGGAGTGGGGACAGATACGCAGTATTTT. The complete variable domain, with remaining parts taken from reference TRBV5-1 and TRBJ2-3, reads KAGVTQTPRYLIKTRGQQVTLSCSPISGHRSVSWYQQTPGQGLQFLFEYFSETQRNKGNFPGRFSGRQFSNSRSEMNVSTLELGDSALYLCASSSIAGVGTDTQYFGPGTRLTVL.

This sequence joins TRBV7-9 and TRBJ2-1; 11 nucleotides match TRBD2. The CDR3 is made up of 15 amino acids. J lost 10 bases, V lost 4 bases, and 9 bases had no gene match. Germline V gene data show CDR1 as SEHNR and CDR2 as FQNEAQ (reference sequence). CDR3 in amino acids: CASSSRVLAGEEQFF. CDR3 DNA sequence: TGTGCCAGCAGCTCCAGGGTACTAGCGGGAGAAGAGCAGTTCTTC.

The chain has TRBV27 and TRBJ1-4; the D is unclear. Looked up from germline, CDR1 is MNHEY and CDR2 is SMNVEV (reference sequence). The germline V and J ends were trimmed by 7 bases and 0 bases, with 9 bases remaining between them. The CDR3 sequence is 14 residues long. CDR3 DNA: TGTGCCAGCACCTCGGTGGCAACTAATGAAAAACTGTTTTTT. Protein product: CASTSVATNEKLFF.

In this sample, this clone turned up once. The chain links TRBV28 to TRBJ2-5; 8 nucleotides line up with TRBD2. Trimming took 4 bases from V and 5 from J; bases not matched to a gene: 12. CDR1 is MDHEN, CDR2 SYDVKM, per germline. The CDR3 covers 16 residues. Here the CDR3 reads CASSSYQAGAGETQYF. The CDR3 bases are TGTGCCAGCAGTTCATACCAAGCGGGAGCGGGGGAGACCCAGTACTTC.

This clone was picked up a small number of times. J is TRBJ1-3 and V is TRBV4-1, with 8 bases that match TRBD1. V lost 6 bases and J lost 3; bases outside the gene matches: 4. This CDR3 is 14 amino acids long. Germline V lookup: CDR1 MGHRA, CDR2 YSYEKL. CDR3 DNA: TGCGCCAGCAGTCCAGACAGGGGTGGAAACACCATATATTTT. Amino acid sequence: CASSPDRGGNTIYF.

This chain links TRBV4-2 with TRBJ2-1; TRBD2 is a possible D gene (6 bases). Germline-derived CDR1 and CDR2 are LGHNA and YNFKEQ. V lost 1 base, J lost 6 bases, and 7 bases lay in between. The CDR3 sequence is 13 residues long. The CDR3 bases are TGTGCCAGCAGCCAAGTCGGGGGCAATGAGCAGTTCTTC. Its protein product is CASSQVGGNEQFF.

To note about this clone: An end of the junction does not agree with germline; a read error may underlie this. The chain carries TRBV29-1 and TRBJ1-2, with 8 bases identical to TRBD1. Germline V gene data show CDR1 as SQVTM and CDR2 as ANQGSEA. The CDR3 extends over 12 amino acids. CDR3 loop: CSVEDRGYGYTF. The CDR3 nucleotides are TGCAGCGTGGAAGACAGGGGCTATGGCTACACCTTC. The whole variable domain, remainder taken from reference TRBV29-1 and TRBJ1-2, is SAVISQKPSRDICQRGTSLTIQCQVDSQVTMMFWYRQQPGQSLTLIATANQGSEATYESGFVIDKFPISRPNLTFSTLTVSNMSPEDSSIYLCSVEDRGYGYTFGSGTRLTVV.

The chain's CDR3 is CAISGGGSSYEQYF. The DNA of the CDR3 is TGTGCCATCTCCGGGGGGGGTAGCTCCTACGAGCAGTACTTC. V is TRBV10-3 and J is TRBJ2-7; 8 bases match TRBD2. The CDR3 is 14 amino acids. Germline V CDR1 and CDR2: ENHRY, SYGVKD. J gave up 0 bases and V 8 bases, and 6 bases lay outside the gene matches.

V is TRBV5-1 and J is TRBJ2-1; D gene unclear. V was pared by 2 bases and J by 0 bases, with 12 bases between. The CDR3 runs to 16 residues. CDR1 is SGHRS, CDR2 YFSETQ, per germline. The CDR3 nucleotides read TGCGCCAGCAGCTTAGGAGCGCCCAGCTCCTACAATGAGCAGTTCTTC. It translates to CASSLGAPSSYNEQFF.

The genes are TRBV6-5 and TRBJ2-7; D not certain. V was shortened by 6 bases and J by 0 bases, with 3 bases between the two germline ends. This CDR3 has 11 amino acids. The germline V gene encodes CDR1 MNHEY and CDR2 SVGAGI. For the CDR3, the DNA is TGTGCCAGCAGACTCTCCTACGAGCAGTACTTC. Amino acids: CASRLSYEQYF.